One sample yielded the 2 T cell receptor beta chains listed below, sequenced in a study of post-analysis software for immune sequencing data. Study-wide results and caveats: TRBV5-6, TRBV5-1 and TRBV20-1 belonged to a set of about 5 TRBV segments that were more frequent in patients than controls.

cDNA libraries for TCR beta contained unique molecular identifiers. MiXCR, run by TCRdb on the PCR reads, gives a single entry per CDR3 protein. The sample includes about 560,000 distinct CDR3 sequences, around 40% seen only once; the top ten take 1.5% to 2%. Their target antigens are unknown. Material for sequencing was blood. Receptors were obtained from a girl between 10 and 17 years old with multiple sclerosis.

The table lists this clonotype with a few counts. The rearrangement joins TRBV6-5 to TRBJ2-1, with 10 bases fitting TRBD2. This CDR3 has 18 residues. The J segment lost 9 bases and the V segment lost 0 bases, leaving 14 bases of the junction unmatched. Germline assignment: CDR1 MNHEY and CDR2 SVGAGI. CDR3 amino acids: CASSYSLLVSSGSGEQFF. CDR3 DNA sequence: TGTGCCAGCAGTTACTCTCTCCTCGTCTCTAGCGGGAGCGGTGAGCAGTTCTTC.

J is TRBJ2-1 and V is TRBV7-9; maybe TRBD2 (6 bases). CDR3 length: 16 amino acids. The ends were cut back, 5 bases at V and 7 bases at J, with 21 bases in the middle. The germline V gene has CDR1 SEHNR and CDR2 FQNEAQ (reference sequence). The CDR3 loop is CASSRDASGVRNEQFF. CDR3 sequence (DNA): TGTGCCAGCAGCCGGGACGCCTCGGGGGTTCGTAATGAGCAGTTCTTC.